Given below is one TCR beta chain in context. The sample comes from a study of T cell changes during pregnancy in multiple sclerosis. Method: immunoSEQ multiplex PCR; TCRdb's copy keeps in-frame clones and lacks some. This table has 69,000 or so clones, around 92% appearing once. The input for sequencing was peripheral blood, taken in the third trimester of pregnancy. The TCR was taken from a female donor in good health, enrolled as a control in a pregnancy study.

CDR3 loop: CASTSIVTAYEQYF. The CDR3 DNA reads as TGTGCCAGCACCTCTATAGTGACAGCCTACGAGCAGTACTTC. The rearrangement uses TRBV28 and TRBJ2-7, with TRBD1 as a possible D gene (5 bases). Germline loops: CDR1 MDHEN, CDR2 SYDVKM. Trimming cost V 7 bases and J 2 bases, with 15 bases left between them. This CDR3 spans 14 amino acids.